These T cell receptor beta chains were read from a single sample in a study of OX40 agonist ivuxolimab in advanced cancers. Data came from immunoSEQ multiplex PCR; TCRdb stores just in-frame clones and leaves some out. The sample consists of 65,000 or so clones, roughly 87% of them appearing once. Specimen: CD4+ or CD8+ T cells sorted from blood, collected in a trial of the OX40 agonist ivuxolimab. The receptor source for this set is an adult with an advanced solid tumor such as melanoma, head and neck, liver or kidney cancer. Both conserved end residues are part of each CDR3. The D gene is left open where the match is weak. The size of a clone is reported for some rows only, either as once, few or many, or as a class for expanded clones.

V gene	clone size	J gene	D gene	CDR3 length	CDR3 DNA	CDR3 protein
TRBV30	few	TRBJ1-2	TRBD1	12	TGTGCCTGGAGTTGGACAGGGGGTTTGCTCACCTTC	CAWSWTGGLLTF
TRBV6-6	once	TRBJ1-1	TRBD1	15	TGTGCCAGCAGTTACGGGGACAGGGTGCAGGTTGAAGCTTTCTTT	CASSYGDRVQVEAFF
TRBV5-5	-	TRBJ1-4	TRBD1	15	TGTGCCAGCAGCCCCGAGACAGGGCTTAATGAAAAACTGTTTTTT	CASSPETGLNEKLFF
TRBV5-8	-	TRBJ1-2	TRBD1	16	TGTGCCAGCAGTTCCGGGTACGGGACAGGGGGCTATGGCTACACCTTC	CASSSGYGTGGYGYTF
TRBV19	-	TRBJ1-5	-	18	TGTGCCAGCACCCTTTTAGGGGGGGAGTATAGCGGCAATCAGCCCCAGCATTTT	CASTLLGGEYSGNQPQHF
TRBV19	-	TRBJ1-4	-	16	TGTGCCAGTAGTACGTCAAAGATTCTTGGGGGTGAAAAACTGTTTTTT	CASSTSKILGGEKLFF
TRBV6-4	-	TRBJ2-1	-	13	TGTGCCAGCAGTGAAGAACTAGCTGGTGAGCAGTTCTTC	CASSEELAGEQFF
TRBV19	-	TRBJ1-5	-	16	TGTGCCAGTCGGGTGATCGGGCAGGCTGACAATCAGCCCCAGCATTTT	CASRVIGQADNQPQHF
TRBV19	-	TRBJ2-2	TRBD1	18	TGTGCCAGTAGTATAATGGTGGTGGGACAGGGAAGGACCGGGGAGCTGTTTTTT	CASSIMVVGQGRTGELFF
TRBV5-6	-	TRBJ1-1	-	17	TGTGCCAGCAGCTTGGGGTGGACAGTTCTCGGGAACACTGAAGCTTTCTTT	CASSLGWTVLGNTEAFF
TRBV11-3	-	TRBJ2-5	-	14	TGTGCCAGCAGCCCCGGACCCGGCCAAGAGACCCAGTACTTC	CASSPGPGQETQYF
TRBV6-5	-	TRBJ2-5	-	14	TGTGCCAGCAGTTACTCCCAGGGTCGAGAGACCCAGTACTTC	CASSYSQGRETQYF
TRBV6-6	-	TRBJ2-2	-	15	TGTGCCAGCAGTTTCCCCGGACAGTTCCCTCGGGAGCTGTTTTTT	CASSFPGQFPRELFF
TRBV7-9	-	TRBJ1-1	-	13	TGTGCCAGCAGCTTAGGGGAGAACACTGAAGCCTTCTTT	CASSLGENTEAFF
TRBV19	-	TRBJ1-2	-	14	TGTGCCAGTACCCCTCCGAGTCGTCCCTATGGCTACACCTTC	CASTPPSRPYGYTF